One and the same sample provided the 22 T cell receptor beta chains below, sequenced in a study of lymphopenia after photon versus proton radiotherapy. This table comes from immunoSEQ multiplex PCR, and its TCRdb copy is limited to in-frame clones, with some not included. The sample yields roughly 15,000 clones, 65% to 90% seen once. The specimen was peripheral blood, collected from a patient treated with proton-based radiotherapy. These TCRs come from a man aged 65-85 years with pancreatic cancer.

The CDR3 here is CASTTGQRTGYTF. The CDR3 DNA reads as TGTGCCAGTACCACAGGGCAACGAACTGGCTACACCTTC. The rearrangement joins TRBV19 to TRBJ1-2; TRBD1 might be the D (6 bases). V was clipped by 7 bases and J by 7 bases, with 16 bases between them. Germline assignment: CDR1 LNHDA and CDR2 SQIVND (reference sequence). The CDR3 is made up of 13 amino acids.

The V call is TRBV7-4, the J call TRBJ2-7; 8 positions agree with TRBD1. In germline, CDR1 is SGHVT, CDR2 SQSDAQ. The ends lost 2 bases at V and 1 base at J; junction bases unmatched: 10. There are 17 residues in the CDR3. The CDR3: CASSLPHRGTWSYEQYF. CDR3 in DNA: TGTGCCAGCAGCTTACCTCACAGGGGGACCTGGTCCTACGAGCAGTACTTC.

The J gene is TRBJ1-1, the V gene TRBV5-1, with D unresolved. The CDR3 runs 16 residues. Trimming took 4 bases from V and 0 from J, leaving 16 bases between them. Germline loops: CDR1 SGHRS, CDR2 YFSETQ. The CDR3: CASSPIGPNMNTEAFF. The CDR3 region has the DNA TGCGCCAGCAGCCCCATCGGACCGAACATGAACACTGAAGCTTTCTTT.

V usage is TRBV27 and J usage is TRBJ2-1; 9 nucleotides line up with TRBD2. V lost 4 bases, J lost 7 bases, and 8 bases stayed unmatched. The CDR3 is 15 residues long. Germline lookup yields CDR1 MNHEY and CDR2 SMNVEV (reference sequence). CDR3 sequence (DNA): TGTGCCAGCAGTTCCCCGGCTAGCGGGAATAATGAGCAGTTCTTC. It codes for CASSSPASGNNEQFF.

V and J are TRBV15 and TRBJ1-3, with a tentative D call TRBD1 (5 bases). The germline gives CDR1 LNHNV, CDR2 YYDKDF (reference sequence). The germline V and J ends were trimmed by 4 bases and 1 base, with 11 bases remaining between them. This CDR3 comprises 15 residues. The CDR3, as DNA: TGTGCCACCAGCATGGGGGTGAGGTCTGGAAACACCATATATTTT. Its protein is CATSMGVRSGNTIYF.

The CDR3 region is CASSSLAVGTDTQYF. DNA for the CDR3: TGTGCCAGCAGCTCGCTGGCGGTTGGCACAGATACGCAGTATTTT. The chain is built from TRBV9 and TRBJ2-3; D gene uncertain. CDR1 SGDLS and CDR2 YYNGEE come from the germline V gene. V was pared by 4 bases and J by 1 base, with 13 bases between. CDR3 length: 15 residues.

This rearrangement joins TRBV19 to TRBJ2-2; possible D gene TRBD2, 7 bases. Germline V lookup: CDR1 LNHDA, CDR2 SQIVND (reference sequence). With 4 bases removed from V and 4 bases from J, the gap between germline ends came to 16 bases. This CDR3 comprises 16 residues. Here the CDR3 reads CASSRAGAPGTGELFF. As DNA, the CDR3 is TGTGCCAGTAGTAGGGCGGGGGCGCCGGGCACCGGGGAGCTGTTTTTT.

J is TRBJ2-3 and V is TRBV6-5; a weak D match, TRBD1 (6 bases). V lost 8 bases and J 0 bases, leaving 9 bases between the germline ends. Germline assignment: CDR1 MNHEY and CDR2 SVGAGI. CDR3 length equals 13 residues. The CDR3 sequence: CASSRGSTDTQYF. CDR3 sequence (DNA): TGTGCCAGCTCGAGGGGGAGCACAGATACGCAGTATTTT.

CDR3 bases: TGTGCCAGCAGTGATGAAAGCGGGAGTTCCCACGAGCAGTACTTC. Protein product: CASSDESGSSHEQYF. The rearrangement uses TRBV6-1 and TRBJ2-7; 8 positions match TRBD2. This CDR3 has 15 residues. V lost 3 bases and J lost 5; bases outside the gene matches: 9. In germline, CDR1 is MNHNS, CDR2 SASEGT.

The chain couples TRBV25-1 to TRBJ1-2, with D perhaps TRBD1 (5 bases). CDR3 length equals 16 residues. Trimming pared 3 bases from V and 7 bases from J, leaving 21 bases between. The germline gives CDR1 MGHDK, CDR2 SYGVNS. In nucleotides, the CDR3 is TGTGCCAGCAGTGACCAACCGGGACCGCTCCCGTCTGGCTACACCTTC. This encodes CASSDQPGPLPSGYTF.

The gene calls are TRBV18 and TRBJ1-4; maybe TRBD1 (5 bases). This CDR3 has 13 residues. The V and J ends lost 2 bases and 7 bases respectively, with 8 bases between them. Germline V gene lookup returns CDR1 KGHSH and CDR2 LQKENI. CDR3 loop: CASSPTTGEKLFF. CDR3 sequence (DNA): TGTGCCAGCTCACCAACAACAGGTGAAAAACTGTTTTTT.

This rearrangement joins TRBV2 to TRBJ1-5, with no clear D. V lost 7 bases, J lost 0 bases, and 7 bases lay in between. This CDR3 contains 13 residues. Germline CDR1 and CDR2: SNHLY and FYNNEI. CDR3 loop: CASTSYSNQPQHF. CDR3 nucleotides: TGTGCCAGCACTTCCTATAGCAATCAGCCCCAGCATTTT.

On this clone: At one of its ends the junction is not consistent with the germline gene, which may arise from a read error. J is TRBJ2-6 and V is TRBV7-3, with D unclear. CDR3 size: 14 residues. Germline V gives CDR1 SGHTA, CDR2 FQGTGA. The CDR3, as DNA: TGTGCCAGCAGCTCACGTTCTGAGGCCAACGTCCTGACTTTC. Translated, it gives CASSSRSEANVLTF.

The chain carries TRBV6-1 and TRBJ1-3; a possible D gene is TRBD1 (6 bases). Germline V gives CDR1 MNHNS, CDR2 SASEGT. Trimming left V 4 bases short and J 0 bases short, with 10 bases between. There are 15 residues in the CDR3. The CDR3 spells CASSGQGHSGNTIYF. In DNA, the CDR3 is TGTGCCAGCAGTGGTCAGGGGCACTCTGGAAACACCATATATTTT.

This chain joins TRBV5-1 and TRBJ2-1; D is unresolved. Germline CDR1 and CDR2: SGHRS and YFSETQ. With 3 bases removed from V and 3 bases from J, the gap between germline ends came to 16 bases. The CDR3 loop spans 16 amino acids. The DNA of the CDR3 is TGCGCCAGCAGCTGGGGTGGTCCCTCCCTCTACAATGAGCAGTTCTTC. The encoded protein is CASSWGGPSLYNEQFF.

The chain has TRBV5-1 and TRBJ2-1; 10 nucleotides line up with TRBD2. There are 15 residues in the CDR3. Per germline, CDR1 SGHRS and CDR2 YFSETQ. V lost 6 bases to trimming and J lost 4 bases; unmatched junction nucleotides: 7. CDR3 residues: CASNHGTSAYNEQFF. The CDR3 DNA sequence: TGCGCCAGCAATCACGGGACTAGCGCTTACAATGAGCAGTTCTTC.

The rearrangement joins TRBV5-1 to TRBJ2-2; D possibly corresponds to TRBD1 (5 bases). CDR3 length: 17 amino acids. The germline V gene encodes CDR1 SGHRS and CDR2 YFSETQ. V was shortened by 0 bases and J by 0 bases, with 12 bases between the two germline ends. This CDR3 is CASSLEPRASNTGELFF. The DNA of the CDR3 is TGCGCCAGCAGCTTGGAGCCCAGGGCATCGAACACCGGGGAGCTGTTTTTT.

A remark on this clone: The same CDR3 can be traced to other DNA sequences in this sample. The gene calls are TRBV5-1 and TRBJ2-1; a possible D gene is TRBD2 (6 bases). With 0 bases removed from V and 8 bases from J, the gap between germline ends came to 18 bases. Germline CDR1 reads SGHRS; CDR2 reads YFSETQ. The CDR3 runs 16 residues. DNA for the CDR3: TGCGCCAGCAGCTTGGCCGGGGGTAGTCTGGGAGATGAGCAGTTCTTC. It is translated as CASSLAGGSLGDEQFF.

The chain has TRBV10-3 and TRBJ1-2; 9 nucleotides line up with TRBD1. The germline V gene has CDR1 ENHRY and CDR2 SYGVKD. With 6 bases clipped from V and 4 bases from J, the junction kept 6 bases outside the gene matches. CDR3 length: 14 residues. The CDR3 is CAIRDRGSFYGYTF. CDR3 coding DNA: TGTGCCATCAGGGACAGGGGTTCCTTCTATGGCTACACCTTC.

The V call is TRBV10-1, the J call TRBJ2-1; 8 bases are a match to TRBD2. Germline V gene data show CDR1 as WNHNN and CDR2 as SYGVQD (reference sequence). This CDR3 has 15 amino acids. Losses at the gene ends were 3 bases for V and 6 bases for J; bases not matched to a gene: 7. The CDR3 bases are TGCGCCAGCAGTGAACCAGCGGGGGCCCTCAATGAGCAGTTCTTC. Translation: CASSEPAGALNEQFF.

The chain employs TRBV9 and TRBJ1-3; no firm D call. Trimming shortened V by 0 bases and J by 0 bases, and 10 bases separated the two germline ends. CDR1 is SGDLS, CDR2 YYNGEE, per germline. CDR3 size: 16 residues. CDR3 sequence: CASSVAYGSSGNTIYF. The CDR3 DNA follows: TGTGCCAGCAGCGTAGCTTATGGCAGCTCTGGAAACACCATATATTTT. Variable domain in full (rest from reference TRBV9 and TRBJ1-3): DSGVTQTPKHLITATGQRVTLRCSPRSGDLSVYWYQQSLDQGLQFLIQYYNGEERAKGNILERFSAQQFPDLHSELNLSSLELGDSALYFCASSVAYGSSGNTIYFGEGSWLTVV.

V is TRBV19 and J is TRBJ1-6; a possible D gene is TRBD1 (6 bases). This CDR3 spans 16 amino acids. Germline CDR1 LNHDA, CDR2 SQIVND (reference sequence). V lost 1 base and J lost 8, with 15 bases in between. In nucleotides, the CDR3 is TGTGCCAGTAGTATAGGCCCCCAGGGGTATGATTCACCCCTCCACTTT. Translating gives CASSIGPQGYDSPLHF.